The 10 T cell receptor beta chains presented below share a single source sample, sequenced in a study of blood T cell repertoires in COVID-19. The method was immunoSEQ multiplex PCR; TCRdb's version includes in-frame clones alone and lacks a portion of them. The profile shows about 98,000 clones, 70% to 85% of them singletons. The sample consisted of peripheral blood. The receptors come from a man aged 65-85 years with active or convalescent COVID-19.

The genes are TRBV6-6 and TRBJ1-6; 9 positions match TRBD1. V was clipped by 5 bases and J by 7 bases; unmatched bases: 9. This CDR3 is built from 16 residues. Germline assignment: CDR1 MNHNY and CDR2 SVGAGI (reference sequence). CDR3 sequence reads: CASSHKPGQGNSPLHF. CDR3 nucleotides: TGTGCCAGCAGTCACAAACCGGGACAGGGAAATTCACCCCTCCACTTT.

In its sample, this clone was seen a few times. The chain is built from TRBV5-6 and TRBJ2-7; unclear D gene. This CDR3 has 13 residues. Trimming removed 2 bases at V and 2 bases at J, with 8 bases between. Germline CDR1 and CDR2: SGHDT and YYEEEE. The DNA of the CDR3 is TGTGCCAGCAGCTTTAATCCAGCCTACGAGCAGTACTTC. It encodes CASSFNPAYEQYF.

The gene calls are TRBV29-1 and TRBJ2-5, with TRBD2 as a possible D gene (5 bases). The germline V gene has CDR1 SQVTM and CDR2 ANQGSEA. Trimming took off 7 bases at V and 4 bases at J, with 16 bases between the two ends. This CDR3 is 13 amino acids long. CDR3 region: CSGWRRGGETQYF. The CDR3 nucleotides read TGCAGCGGTTGGAGGCGAGGAGGAGAGACCCAGTACTTC.

V is TRBV6-1 and J is TRBJ1-5; maybe TRBD1 (6 bases). The germline V gene has CDR1 MNHNS and CDR2 SASEGT. Between the trimmed V and J ends, which lost 3 bases and 7 bases, there was a span of 16 bases. The CDR3 has 15 amino acids. CDR3 protein: CASSDDRKVNQPQHF. Written as DNA, the CDR3 is TGTGCCAGCAGTGATGACAGGAAGGTAAACCAGCCCCAGCATTTT.

The chain recombines TRBV18 with TRBJ1-1, with a possible D match to TRBD1 (5 bases). V was shortened by 6 bases and J by 0 bases, with 8 bases between the two germline ends. The CDR3 is 13 residues long. Germline CDR1 reads KGHSH; CDR2 reads LQKENI. The DNA for the CDR3 is TGTGCCAGCTCCCAGACAGTGAACACTGAAGCTTTCTTT. It encodes CASSQTVNTEAFF.

This chain joins TRBV14 and TRBJ2-1; D is possibly TRBD1 (6 bases). Per germline, CDR1 SGHDN and CDR2 FVKESK. The CDR3 has 16 amino acids. V dropped 0 bases and J dropped 4 bases, with 13 bases sitting between them. Here the CDR3 reads CASSQDSDSTYNEQFF. Written as DNA, the CDR3 is TGTGCCAGCAGCCAAGATTCGGACAGCACTTACAATGAGCAGTTCTTC.

The chain joins TRBV5-5 to TRBJ1-5; perhaps TRBD1 as D (5 bases). The germline V and J ends were trimmed by 3 bases and 0 bases, with 10 bases remaining between them. In germline, CDR1 is SGHKS, CDR2 YYEKEE (reference sequence). CDR3 size: 15 residues. CDR3 coding DNA: TGTGCCAGCAGCTGGGAGGGGAATAGCAATCAGCCCCAGCATTTT. This encodes CASSWEGNSNQPQHF.

In DNA form, the CDR3 reads TGTGCCAGCAGCATACAGAGATACAATGAGCAGTTCTTC. Protein product: CASSIQRYNEQFF. The gene calls are TRBV5-5 and TRBJ2-1; D unresolved. The CDR3 has 13 residues. Per the germline V gene, CDR1 is SGHKS and CDR2 is YYEKEE (reference sequence). V lost 4 bases and J lost 4, with 9 bases in between.

The chain carries TRBV2 and TRBJ1-4; D call uncertain. The CDR3 runs 12 residues. CDR1 is SNHLY and CDR2 is FYNNEI in the germline V gene. V lost 6 bases and J 6 bases, leaving 8 bases between the germline ends. CDR3 region: CASRGVDEKLFF. In DNA form, the CDR3 reads TGTGCCAGCAGGGGAGTGGATGAAAAACTGTTTTTT.

CDR3 protein: CASSPGAAFNEKLFF. For the CDR3, the DNA is TGTGCCAGCAGCCCTGGGGCGGCCTTTAATGAAAAACTGTTTTTT. The rearrangement links TRBV7-2 to TRBJ1-4; TRBD1 might be the D (5 bases). V lost 5 bases and J 4 bases, leaving 14 bases between the germline ends. The germline CDR1 and CDR2 sequences are SGHTA and FQGNSA. This CDR3 region has 15 residues.